This T cell receptor (beta chain) stems from a study of T cells in Graves' hyperthyroidism and ophthalmopathy. This clonotype was observed many times. The CDR3 is made up of 14 amino acids. Germline V gives CDR1 MGHDK, CDR2 SYGVNS. V lost 8 bases and J lost 2; bases outside the gene matches: 4. Template material for amplifying TCR beta CDR3 regions consisted of RNA transcripts. HTBI primers drove first-round RT-PCR of the TCR CDR3. TCRdb passed the multiplex PCR reads through MiXCR, listing each CDR3 protein once. The sample has approximately 600,000 distinct CDR3 sequences, 14% to 15% seen once. The chain recombines TRBV25-1 with TRBJ2-2; TRBD1 matches 8 bases. This sequence originates from a middle-aged woman with Graves' ophthalmopathy. The specimen was blood. The CDR3 region has the DNA TGTGCCAGCCCTGGACAGGGCAACACCGGGGAGCTGTTTTTT. This codes for CASPGQGNTGELFF.